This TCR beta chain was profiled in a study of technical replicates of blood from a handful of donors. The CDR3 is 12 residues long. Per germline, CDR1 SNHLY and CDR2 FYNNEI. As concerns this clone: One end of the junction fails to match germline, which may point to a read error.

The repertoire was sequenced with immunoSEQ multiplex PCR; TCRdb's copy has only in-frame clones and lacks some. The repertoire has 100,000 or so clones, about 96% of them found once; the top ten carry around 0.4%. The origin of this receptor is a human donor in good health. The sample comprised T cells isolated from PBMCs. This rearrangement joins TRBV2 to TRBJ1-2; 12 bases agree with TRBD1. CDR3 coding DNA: TGTGCCAGCAGTGGGGGACAGGGGGCCGCTCCCTTC. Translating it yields CASSGGQGAAPF.